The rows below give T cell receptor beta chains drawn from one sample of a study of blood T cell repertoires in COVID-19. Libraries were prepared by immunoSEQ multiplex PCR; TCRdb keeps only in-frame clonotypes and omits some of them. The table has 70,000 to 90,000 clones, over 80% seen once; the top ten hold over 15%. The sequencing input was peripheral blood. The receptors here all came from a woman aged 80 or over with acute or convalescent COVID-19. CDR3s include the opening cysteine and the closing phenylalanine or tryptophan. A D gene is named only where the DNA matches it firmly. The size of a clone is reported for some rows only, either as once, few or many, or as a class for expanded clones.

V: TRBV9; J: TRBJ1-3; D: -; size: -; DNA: TGTGCCAGCAGCGTATCAGGGGAAGGCACCATATATTTT; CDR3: CASSVSGEGTIYF
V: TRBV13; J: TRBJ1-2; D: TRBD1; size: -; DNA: TGTGCCAGCAGCTCTCGACAGGGGGCAAACTATGGCTACACCTTC; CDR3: CASSSRQGANYGYTF
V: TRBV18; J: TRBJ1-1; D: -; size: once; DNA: TGTGCCAGCTCGGAGACAGGGAACACTGAAGCTTTCTTT; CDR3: CASSETGNTEAFF
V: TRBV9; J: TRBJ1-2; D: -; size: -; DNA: TGTGCCAGCAGCGGAGGCGGGGGTAAGAATGGCTACACCTTC; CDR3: CASSGGGGKNGYTF
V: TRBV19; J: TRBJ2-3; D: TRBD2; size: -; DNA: TGTGCCAGTAACGGCGGAGCGGGAGTCGTAGATACGCAGTATTTT; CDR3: CASNGGAGVVDTQYF
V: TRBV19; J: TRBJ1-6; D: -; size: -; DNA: TGTGCCAGTAGTATAGATAACAGGCCTCATTCACCCCTCCACTTT; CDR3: CASSIDNRPHSPLHF
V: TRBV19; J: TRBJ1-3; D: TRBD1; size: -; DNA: TGTGCCACACAGGGACAGATTGGAAACACCATATATTTT; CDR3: CATQGQIGNTIYF
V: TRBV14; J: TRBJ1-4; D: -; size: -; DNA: TGTGCCAGCAGCCAAGTTGTGTCGGCAACTAATGAAAAACTGTTTTTT; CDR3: CASSQVVSATNEKLFF
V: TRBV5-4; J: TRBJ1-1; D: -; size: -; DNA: TGTGCCAGCAGCTTGGATAAGGGGGTGAACACTGAAGCTTTCTTT; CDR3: CASSLDKGVNTEAFF
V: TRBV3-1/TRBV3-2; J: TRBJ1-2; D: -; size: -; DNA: TGTGCCAGCAGCCGAGATACTATGGCGACCAGCGGCTACACCTTC; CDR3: CASSRDTMATSGYTF
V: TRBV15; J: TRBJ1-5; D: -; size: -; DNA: TGTGCCACCAGCATGGGACTGAGCAATCAGCCCCAGCATTTT; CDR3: CATSMGLSNQPQHF
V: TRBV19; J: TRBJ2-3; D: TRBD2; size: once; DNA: TGTGCCAGTAGCGTGGGACTAGCGGGAGCTGATACGCAGTATTTT; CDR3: CASSVGLAGADTQYF
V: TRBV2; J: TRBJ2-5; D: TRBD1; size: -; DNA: TGTGCCAGCAGTGAAGAGGGTGACAGGGTAGAGACCCAGTACTTC; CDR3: CASSEEGDRVETQYF
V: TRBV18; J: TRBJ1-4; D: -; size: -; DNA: TGTGCCAGCTCACCCCAGGGTATGGTTGGGCTGTTTTTT; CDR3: CASSPQGMVGLFF
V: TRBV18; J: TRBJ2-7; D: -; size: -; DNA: TGTGCCAGCTCCCGTCAGGGGCTTTCCGAGCAGTACTTC; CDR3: CASSRQGLSEQYF
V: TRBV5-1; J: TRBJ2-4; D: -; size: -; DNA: TGCGCCAGCAGCTTGGAGGGGGATCCCCGCAAAAACATTCAGTACTTC; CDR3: CASSLEGDPRKNIQYF
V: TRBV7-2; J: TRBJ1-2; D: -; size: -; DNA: TGTGCCAGCAGCTTAGGGCCTTCTTCGGGTTACGGCTACACCTTC; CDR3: CASSLGPSSGYGYTF
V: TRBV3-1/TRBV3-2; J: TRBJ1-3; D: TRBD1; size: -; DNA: TGTGCCAGCAGCCAATCGGTAGGGGGCGCAGCTGGAAACACCATATATTTT; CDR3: CASSQSVGGAAGNTIYF
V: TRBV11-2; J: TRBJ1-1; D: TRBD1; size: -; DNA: TGTGCCAGCAGCAAACCAGGGGGTCGGTCCACTGAAGCTTTCTTT; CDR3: CASSKPGGRSTEAFF
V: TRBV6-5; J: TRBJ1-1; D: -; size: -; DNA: TGTGCCAGCTGGCGGAGAACTGAAGCTTTCTTT; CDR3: CASWRRTEAFF
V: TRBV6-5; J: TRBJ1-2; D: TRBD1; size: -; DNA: TGTGCCAGCAGATACGACAGGGTCGATGGCTACACCTTC; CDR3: CASRYDRVDGYTF
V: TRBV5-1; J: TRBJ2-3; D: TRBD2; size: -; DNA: TGCGCCAGCAGCTTCTTGGGACTAGCGGGGCCCACAGATACGCAGTATTTT; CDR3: CASSFLGLAGPTDTQYF
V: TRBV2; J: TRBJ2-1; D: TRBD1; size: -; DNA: TGTGCCAGCAGTCGGGACAGTAACAATGAGCAGTTCTTC; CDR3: CASSRDSNNEQFF
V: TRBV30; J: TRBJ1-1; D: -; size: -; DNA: TGTGCCTGGACAGGGAGGCAGAAGGGAGCTTTCTTT; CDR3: CAWTGRQKGAFF
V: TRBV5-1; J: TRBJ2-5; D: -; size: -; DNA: TGCGCCAGCAGCTTGGAGGGGACATCGCCCCAAGAGACCCAGTACTTC; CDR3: CASSLEGTSPQETQYF
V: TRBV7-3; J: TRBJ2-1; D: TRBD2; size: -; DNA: TGTGCCAGCAGCCCAGCGGGGGGGCGGTCCTACAATGAGCAGTTCTTC; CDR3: CASSPAGGRSYNEQFF
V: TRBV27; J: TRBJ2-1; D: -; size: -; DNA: TGTGCCAGCAGTTTAATTGGCGGGGCCCTCAATGAGCAGTTCTTC; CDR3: CASSLIGGALNEQFF
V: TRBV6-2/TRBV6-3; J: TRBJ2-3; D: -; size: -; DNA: TGTGCCAGCAGTTCCCGGGGATACACAGATACGCAGTATTTT; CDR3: CASSSRGYTDTQYF
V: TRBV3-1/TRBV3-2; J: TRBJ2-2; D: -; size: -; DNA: TGTGCCAGCAGCCCCTACAGAGCCGGGGAGCTGTTTTTT; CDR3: CASSPYRAGELFF
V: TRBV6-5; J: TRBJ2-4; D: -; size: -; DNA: TGTGCCAGCAGCCTTGGACTCCGAAACATTCAGTACTTC; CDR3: CASSLGLRNIQYF
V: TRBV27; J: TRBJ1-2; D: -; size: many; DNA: TGTGCCAGCAGTTTGCAGGGAAACTATGGCTACACCTTC; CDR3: CASSLQGNYGYTF
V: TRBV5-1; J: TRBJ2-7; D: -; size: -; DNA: TGCGCCAGCGGGACTGAGGCGGTGCAGTACTTC; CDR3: CASGTEAVQYF
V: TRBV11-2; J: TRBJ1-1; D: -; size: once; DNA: TGTGCCAGCAGCCTTAAGAGGAACACTGAAGCTTTCTTT; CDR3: CASSLKRNTEAFF
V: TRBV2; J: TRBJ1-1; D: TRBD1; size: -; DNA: TGTGCCAGCAGGCAAGGACAGGGGACGCCTGAAGCTTTCTTT; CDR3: CASRQGQGTPEAFF
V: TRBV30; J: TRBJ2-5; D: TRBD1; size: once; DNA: TGTGCCTGGAGTGAAGGGGGCCCTCAAGAGACCCAGTACTTC; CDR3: CAWSEGGPQETQYF
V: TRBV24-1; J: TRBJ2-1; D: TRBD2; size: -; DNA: TGTGCCACCAGTACACGGGAGGTTAGCTCCTACAATGAGCAGTTCTTC; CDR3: CATSTREVSSYNEQFF
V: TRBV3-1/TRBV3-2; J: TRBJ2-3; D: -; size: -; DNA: TGTGCCAGCAGGGACATAGCGGAAGATACGCAGTATTTT; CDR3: CASRDIAEDTQYF
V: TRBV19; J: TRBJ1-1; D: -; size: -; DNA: TGTGCCAGTAGCGAGGCGCCTCAGATGAACACTGAAGCTTTCTTT; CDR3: CASSEAPQMNTEAFF
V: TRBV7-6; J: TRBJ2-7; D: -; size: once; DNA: TGTGCCAGCAGCTTAGAGCTGGAGGCCGAGCAGTACTTC; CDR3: CASSLELEAEQYF
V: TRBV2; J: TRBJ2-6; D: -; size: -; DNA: TGTGCCAGCAGTGCAGGGTTCTCTGGGGCCAACGTCCTGACTTTC; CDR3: CASSAGFSGANVLTF
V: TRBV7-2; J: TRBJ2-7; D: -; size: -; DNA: TGTGCCAGCAGCCCGGGGGTGCCCGGGGTCTACGAGCAGTACTTC; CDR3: CASSPGVPGVYEQYF
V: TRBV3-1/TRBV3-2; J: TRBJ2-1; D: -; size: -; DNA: TGTGCCAGCGTGGGAACAGGGACGGGGAATGAGCAGTTCTTC; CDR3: CASVGTGTGNEQFF